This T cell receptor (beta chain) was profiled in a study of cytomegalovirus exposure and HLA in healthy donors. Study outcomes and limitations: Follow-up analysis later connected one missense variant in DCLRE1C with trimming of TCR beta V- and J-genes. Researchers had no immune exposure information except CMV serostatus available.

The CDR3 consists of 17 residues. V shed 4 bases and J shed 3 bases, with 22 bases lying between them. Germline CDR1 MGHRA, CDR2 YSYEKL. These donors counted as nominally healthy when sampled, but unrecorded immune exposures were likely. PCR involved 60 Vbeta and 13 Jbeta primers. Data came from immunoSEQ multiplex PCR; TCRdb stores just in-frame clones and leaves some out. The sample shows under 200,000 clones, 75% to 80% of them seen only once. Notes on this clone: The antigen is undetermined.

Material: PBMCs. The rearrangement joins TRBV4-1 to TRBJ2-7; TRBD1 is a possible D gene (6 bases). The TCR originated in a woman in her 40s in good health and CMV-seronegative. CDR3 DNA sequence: TGCGCCAGCAGCCTCGTTATGGACAGTCTTGCCTACTACGAGCAGTACTTC. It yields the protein CASSLVMDSLAYYEQYF.